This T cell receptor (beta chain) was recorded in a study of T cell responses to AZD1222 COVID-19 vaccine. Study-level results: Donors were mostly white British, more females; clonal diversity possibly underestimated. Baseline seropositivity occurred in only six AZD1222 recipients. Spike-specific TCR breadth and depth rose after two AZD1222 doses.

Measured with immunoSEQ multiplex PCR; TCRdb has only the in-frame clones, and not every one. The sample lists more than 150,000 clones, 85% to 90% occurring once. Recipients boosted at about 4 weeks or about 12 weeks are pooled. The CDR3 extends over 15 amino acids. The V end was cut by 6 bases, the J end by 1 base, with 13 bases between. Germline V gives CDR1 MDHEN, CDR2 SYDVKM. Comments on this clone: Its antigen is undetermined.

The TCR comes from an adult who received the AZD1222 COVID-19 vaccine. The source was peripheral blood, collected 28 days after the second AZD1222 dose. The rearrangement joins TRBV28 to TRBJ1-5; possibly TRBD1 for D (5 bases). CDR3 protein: CASSPAGGSNQPQHF. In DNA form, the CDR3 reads TGTGCCAGCAGCCCCGCGGGGGGGAGCAATCAGCCCCAGCATTTT.